Shown below are 12 T cell receptor beta chains from a single sample sequenced in a study of cytomegalovirus exposure and HLA in healthy donors. A multiplex PCR was run with 60 Vbeta primers and 13 Jbeta primers. Sequencing used immunoSEQ multiplex PCR; TCRdb keeps in-frame clones, though not all of them. The sample gives around 150,000 clones, around 68% of which show up once; over 1.2% is in the top ten. Sequencing was carried out using PBMCs. Every receptor here comes from a man aged 50 or older in good health and CMV-seronegative.

The chain has TRBV19 and TRBJ1-5; tentatively, D is TRBD1 (6 bases). Trimming took 7 bases from V and 6 from J, leaving 16 bases between them. The CDR3 extends over 14 amino acids. The V gene's germline CDR1 is LNHDA and CDR2 SQIVND (reference sequence). CDR3 protein: CASTKVRDTQPQHF. The CDR3 DNA is TGTGCCAGTACCAAAGTGAGGGACACTCAGCCCCAGCATTTT.

This clone came up a few times. The CDR3 nucleotides read TGTGCCACCAGCAGGGAGAATGGCTACGAGCAGTACTTC. Amino acids: CATSRENGYEQYF. The chain has TRBV15 and TRBJ2-7; D unclear. Germline CDR1 reads LNHNV; CDR2 reads YYDKDF (reference sequence). The CDR3 has 13 amino acids. Between the trimmed V and J ends, which lost 3 bases and 3 bases, there was a span of 9 bases.

This clone was detected only once. V and J are TRBV27 and TRBJ1-1; maybe TRBD1 (5 bases). V lost 2 bases to trimming and J lost 5 bases, with 15 bases between them. The CDR3 is made up of 15 amino acids. Germline lookup yields CDR1 MNHEY and CDR2 SMNVEV (reference sequence). CDR3 bases: TGTGCCAGCAGTTTACAGGGACGGCGGGGAACTGAAGCTTTCTTT. Protein: CASSLQGRRGTEAFF.

On this clone itself: The conserved phenylalanine or tryptophan normally closing the CDR3 is absent here, so this likely arose from a read error. The J gene is TRBJ2-3, the V gene TRBV2, with D possibly TRBD2 on 7 matching bases. The V end lost 8 bases, the J end lost 4 bases, and 19 bases lay between the germline ends. Germline CDR1 SNHLY, CDR2 FYNNEI. The CDR3 extends over 15 amino acids. CDR3 in amino acids: CASEGGGPPPDTQYL. The CDR3 DNA reads TGTGCCAGCGAGGGGGGGGGCCCCCCCCCAGATACGCAGTATCTT.

The V and J genes are TRBV4-1 and TRBJ2-2, with 7 nucleotides matching TRBD2. The trim removed 0 bases at V and 5 bases at J, leaving 6 bases unmatched. The germline V gene encodes CDR1 MGHRA and CDR2 YSYEKL. CDR3 length: 16 amino acids. CDR3: CASSQEPGGRTGELFF. CDR3 nucleotide sequence: TGCGCCAGCAGCCAAGAACCGGGGGGTCGTACCGGGGAGCTGTTTTTT.

The genes are TRBV11-2 and TRBJ2-4; 11 bases are shared with TRBD1. CDR1 is SGHAT, CDR2 FQNNGV, per germline. Trimming at V came to 4 bases and at J to 0 bases, leaving 8 bases not matched to a gene. There are 18 residues in the CDR3. This chain's CDR3 is CASSSDGTGGIAKNIQYF. CDR3 DNA: TGTGCCAGCAGCTCAGATGGGACAGGGGGGATAGCCAAAAACATTCAGTACTTC.

The V gene is TRBV5-1, the J gene TRBJ2-7; 11 bases match TRBD2. Trimming at V came to 3 bases and at J to 3 bases, leaving 5 bases not matched to a gene. The CDR3 extends over 15 amino acids. The germline V gene has CDR1 SGHRS and CDR2 YFSETQ. The CDR3 DNA is TGCGCCAGCAGCTGGACTAGCGGGCCATACTACGAGCAGTACTTC. Its translation is CASSWTSGPYYEQYF.

V usage is TRBV7-9 and J usage is TRBJ1-5; TRBD1 matches 10 bases. Germline-derived CDR1 and CDR2 are SEHNR and FQNEAQ (reference sequence). The CDR3 sequence is 16 residues long. Trimming took 5 bases from V and 7 from J; bases not matched to a gene: 11. The CDR3 spells CASSASDRGVDQPQHF. The CDR3 coding sequence is TGTGCCAGCAGCGCCTCGGACAGGGGGGTGGACCAGCCCCAGCATTTT.

The chain carries TRBV5-1 and TRBJ1-1, with 7 bases fitting TRBD1. Per the germline V gene, CDR1 is SGHRS and CDR2 is YFSETQ. After removal of 7 bases from V and 7 bases from J, the junction contained 4 bases not matched to a gene. This CDR3 contains 11 residues. The CDR3 loop reads CASCGDSEAFF. Written as DNA, the CDR3 is TGCGCCAGCTGTGGGGACAGTGAAGCTTTCTTT.

This clone occurred a few times. The CDR3 sequence is CASSLGGGNGYGYTF. The CDR3 coding sequence is TGCGCCAGCAGCTTGGGAGGGGGCAACGGCTATGGCTACACCTTC. The chain uses TRBV5-1 and TRBJ1-2, with 7 nucleotides matching TRBD1. Germline assignment: CDR1 SGHRS and CDR2 YFSETQ. Losses at the gene ends were 0 bases for V and 4 bases for J; bases not matched to a gene: 6. This CDR3 is 15 amino acids long.

The rearrangement joins TRBV5-6 to TRBJ2-7; 10 bases fit TRBD1. The CDR3 length is 15 residues. CDR1 and CDR2 from the germline V gene are SGHDT and YYEEEE. J gave up 1 base and V 5 bases, and 6 bases lay outside the gene matches. DNA for the CDR3: TGTGCCAGCAGGGAAAAGGGACAGGGGTCCTACGAGCAGTACTTC. Its translation: CASREKGQGSYEQYF.

This clone was seen once. The rearrangement links TRBV5-1 to TRBJ1-1; a weak D match, TRBD1 (5 bases). Trimming shortened V by 4 bases and J by 3 bases, and 16 bases separated the two germline ends. The CDR3 contains 15 residues. The germline V gene has CDR1 SGHRS and CDR2 YFSETQ. The CDR3 coding sequence is TGCGCCAGCAGCCCTTCGACAGCCTGGGACACTGAAGCTTTCTTT. Encoded protein: CASSPSTAWDTEAFF.